Presented here are 32 T cell receptor beta chains from one specimen sequenced in a study of cytomegalovirus exposure and HLA in healthy donors. The assay was immunoSEQ multiplex PCR, and TCRdb's table has in-frame clones only and misses some. The table shows about 170,000 clones, with nearly 90% occurring only once. Sequenced sample: PBMCs. These receptor sequences come from a woman in her late teens or twenties in good health and CMV-seropositive.

The chain uses TRBV4-3 and TRBJ2-2; the D gene is possibly TRBD2 (6 bases). The CDR3 loop spans 15 amino acids. The germline V and J ends were trimmed by 0 bases and 7 bases, with 12 bases remaining between them. Germline loops: CDR1 LGHNA, CDR2 YSLEER. CDR3 loop: CASSQEEGLFGELFF. The CDR3 region has the DNA TGCGCCAGCAGCCAAGAGGAGGGGCTGTTCGGGGAGCTGTTTTTT.

This clone was seen only once. CDR3 sequence (DNA): TGTGCCAGCAGCGTAGATGGCGGGAGCTCCTACGAGCAGTACTTC. Translation gives CASSVDGGSSYEQYF. V and J are TRBV9 and TRBJ2-7, with TRBD2 matching 7 bases. V shed 0 bases, J shed 0 bases, and the junction held 3 bases outside the gene matches. From germline, CDR1 is SGDLS and CDR2 YYNGEE. This CDR3 has 15 amino acids.

The V and J genes are TRBV30 and TRBJ2-3; maybe TRBD1 (6 bases). This CDR3 region has 13 residues. Trimming cost V 3 bases and J 0 bases, with 7 bases left between them. CDR1 is GTSNPN and CDR2 is SVGIG in the germline V gene (reference sequence). The CDR3 here is CAWSQGSTDTQYF. The CDR3 nucleotides are TGTGCCTGGAGCCAGGGGAGCACAGATACGCAGTATTTT. The whole variable domain, remainder taken from reference TRBV30 and TRBJ2-3, is SQTIHQWPATLVQPVGSPLSLECTVEGTSNPNLYWYRQAAGRGLQLLFYSVGIGQISSEVPQNLSASRPQDRQFILSSKKLLLSDSGFYLCAWSQGSTDTQYFGPGTRLTVL.

CDR3 sequence reads: CATSSYTYNEQFF. Written as DNA, the CDR3 is TGTGCCACCAGCAGCTATACCTACAATGAGCAGTTCTTC. J is TRBJ2-1 and V is TRBV15, with no clear D. The CDR3 loop spans 13 amino acids. The V gene's germline CDR1 is LNHNV and CDR2 YYDKDF (reference sequence). V was shortened by 3 bases and J by 2 bases, with 5 bases between the two germline ends.

The sample holds a few counts of this clone. The CDR3 nucleotides are TGTGCCAGCAGCATCGGGACAGCGAACACTGAAGCTTTCTTT. Its protein is CASSIGTANTEAFF. The rearrangement links TRBV9 to TRBJ1-1; 7 positions agree with TRBD1. Germline V gene lookup returns CDR1 SGDLS and CDR2 YYNGEE. The CDR3 has 14 residues. V shed 4 bases, J shed 1 base, and the junction held 4 bases outside the gene matches.

V and J are TRBV11-3 and TRBJ1-1, with 8 nucleotides matching TRBD1. V shed 2 bases and J 4 bases; nucleotides not matched to a gene: 3. This CDR3 is built from 14 residues. Germline V gene data show CDR1 as SGHNT and CDR2 as YENEEA. The CDR3 loop is CASSLRQGFTEAFF. Written as DNA, the CDR3 is TGTGCCAGCAGCTTACGACAGGGGTTCACTGAAGCTTTCTTT.

The chain carries TRBV15 and TRBJ2-3; TRBD2 aligns across 8 bases. V was clipped by 0 bases and J by 6 bases; unmatched bases: 5. CDR1 is LNHNV and CDR2 is YYDKDF in the germline V gene (reference sequence). CDR3 length: 15 amino acids. CDR3 sequence: CATSRDPSGSDTQYF. CDR3 DNA: TGTGCCACCAGCAGAGATCCAAGCGGGAGTGATACGCAGTATTTT.

The table lists this clone with a count of one. The chain joins TRBV15 to TRBJ2-3; TRBD2 matches at 11 bases. This CDR3 is 16 amino acids long. Germline V CDR1 and CDR2: LNHNV, YYDKDF (reference sequence). The trim removed 2 bases at V and 6 bases at J, leaving 7 bases unmatched. The CDR3 loop is CATSRRTSGFQDTQYF. As DNA, the CDR3 is TGTGCCACCAGCAGACGGACTAGCGGGTTTCAGGATACGCAGTATTTT.

The count of this clone is one. Here the CDR3 reads CASSAGTRPNNEQFF. The CDR3 DNA follows: TGTGCCAGCAGTGCCGGGACTAGGCCCAACAATGAGCAGTTCTTC. This chain uses TRBV6-1 with TRBJ2-1; 8 nucleotides match TRBD2. CDR1 is MNHNS and CDR2 is SASEGT in the germline V gene. Trimming cost V 4 bases and J 5 bases; bases outside gene matches: 7. The CDR3 consists of 15 residues.

The chain uses TRBV18 and TRBJ2-7, with 10 positions matching TRBD1. The CDR3 runs to 16 residues. Trimming took 1 base from V and 5 from J; bases not matched to a gene: 8. The germline gives CDR1 KGHSH, CDR2 LQKENI. This CDR3 reads CASSPQPGQGSNEQYF. DNA for the CDR3: TGTGCCAGCTCACCACAACCGGGACAGGGGAGCAACGAGCAGTACTTC.

There are a few counts of this clone. This sequence joins TRBV4-2 and TRBJ1-5, with TRBD1 as a possible D gene (6 bases). This CDR3 has 16 amino acids. Germline loops: CDR1 LGHNA, CDR2 YNFKEQ. The V and J ends lost 4 bases and 5 bases respectively, with 18 bases between them. CDR3 DNA: TGTGCCAGCAGCCCAAATCCGGGACAAAAAGATCAGCCCCAGCATTTT. Translated, it gives CASSPNPGQKDQPQHF.

The V gene is TRBV11-2, the J gene TRBJ2-1; 7 bases agree with TRBD2. Trimming removed 2 bases from V and 5 bases from J; junction bases left unmatched: 3. The germline V gene has CDR1 SGHAT and CDR2 FQNNGV. There are 14 residues in the CDR3. The CDR3 reads CASSLLAVDNEQFF. As DNA, the CDR3 is TGTGCCAGCAGCTTACTAGCGGTTGACAATGAGCAGTTCTTC.

This sequence joins TRBV4-1 and TRBJ2-7; no definite D call. Germline CDR1 MGHRA, CDR2 YSYEKL. The CDR3 runs to 14 residues. V lost 1 base and J 1 base, leaving 8 bases between the germline ends. Here the CDR3 DNA reads TGCGCCAGCAGCCAAGGTCCAGGATCCTACGAGCAGTACTTC. As protein: CASSQGPGSYEQYF.

The rearrangement joins TRBV5-1 to TRBJ1-2, with TRBD1 as a possible D gene (6 bases). Deletions cut 3 bases from V and 2 bases from J, with 17 bases between. The germline V gene has CDR1 SGHRS and CDR2 YFSETQ. The length of the CDR3 is 16 residues. CDR3 region: CASSWSDRSPNYGYTF. CDR3 sequence (DNA): TGCGCCAGCAGCTGGTCCGACAGGTCACCAAACTATGGCTACACCTTC.

The V gene is TRBV6-4, the J gene TRBJ2-1, with D perhaps matching TRBD2 (6 bases). CDR3 length: 15 residues. Trimming left V 0 bases short and J 4 bases short, with 10 bases between. CDR1 and CDR2 from the germline V gene are MRHNA and SNTAGT. CDR3 region: CASSDSTGVYNEQFF. CDR3 in DNA: TGTGCCAGCAGTGACTCGACGGGAGTGTACAATGAGCAGTTCTTC.

The J gene is TRBJ2-1, the V gene TRBV30, with D perhaps matching TRBD2 (5 bases). The ends were cut back, 4 bases at V and 2 bases at J, with 15 bases in the middle. The CDR3 has 15 amino acids. Germline loops: CDR1 GTSNPN, CDR2 SVGIG (reference sequence). This chain's CDR3 is CAWIESGSTYNEQFF. CDR3 nucleotides: TGTGCCTGGATCGAGTCGGGATCGACCTACAATGAGCAGTTCTTC.

This rearrangement joins TRBV9 to TRBJ2-3; 11 bases line up with TRBD2. Trimming at V came to 4 bases and at J to 3 bases, leaving 4 bases not matched to a gene. This CDR3 contains 15 residues. The germline gives CDR1 SGDLS, CDR2 YYNGEE. This CDR3 reads CASSPSSGRTDTQYF. The CDR3 coding sequence is TGTGCCAGCAGCCCTTCTAGCGGGAGGACAGATACGCAGTATTTT.

The chain has TRBV28 and TRBJ2-7; D is ambiguous. Germline V gene lookup returns CDR1 MDHEN and CDR2 SYDVKM. This CDR3 is 13 amino acids long. V lost 6 bases, J lost 5 bases, and 14 bases lay in between. DNA of the CDR3: TGTGCCAGCAGACCCCGAGCTCGAGACGAGCAGTACTTC. It specifies CASRPRARDEQYF.

The chain combines TRBV18 with TRBJ1-4, with TRBD1 matching 9 bases. CDR1 is KGHSH, CDR2 LQKENI, per germline. The trim removed 0 bases at V and 12 bases at J, leaving 5 bases unmatched. The length of the CDR3 is 14 residues. The CDR3 nucleotides read TGTGCCAGCTCACCACCCGGGACAGGGACTGAACTGTTTTTT. Amino acid sequence: CASSPPGTGTELFF.

V is TRBV27 and J is TRBJ2-4; 7 bases agree with TRBD2. CDR3 length: 15 residues. V lost 3 bases and J lost 6; bases outside the gene matches: 8. Germline V gene data show CDR1 as MNHEY and CDR2 as SMNVEV (reference sequence). The CDR3 DNA reads as TGTGCCAGCAGTTTGCTTATCGGCGGGGGAAACATTCAGTACTTC. Translation gives CASSLLIGGGNIQYF.

The chain recombines TRBV2 with TRBJ2-7; 7 bases align to TRBD2. Germline CDR1 reads SNHLY; CDR2 reads FYNNEI. This CDR3 comprises 13 residues. Trimming at V came to 7 bases and at J to 10 bases, leaving 13 bases not matched to a gene. CDR3: CASKETRGEGQYF. The CDR3 nucleotides read TGTGCCAGCAAGGAGACCCGAGGGGAGGGTCAGTACTTC.

The V and J genes are TRBV6-5 and TRBJ1-2, with D maybe TRBD1 (6 bases). The CDR3 spans 13 residues. Trimming took 11 bases from V and 4 from J, leaving 17 bases between them. Germline values: CDR1 MNHEY, CDR2 SVGAGI. Here the CDR3 reads CAAVRGNGYGYTF. CDR3 DNA: TGTGCCGCCGTCAGGGGTAATGGCTATGGCTACACCTTC.

This chain uses TRBV5-1 with TRBJ1-1; tentatively, D is TRBD1 (5 bases). The germline V and J ends were trimmed by 3 bases and 1 base, with 19 bases remaining between them. The CDR3 is 17 residues long. Germline V gives CDR1 SGHRS, CDR2 YFSETQ. The CDR3 DNA reads TGCGCCAGCAGCTCCAACCAGGGTTACGCGACGAACACTGAAGCTTTCTTT. Amino acid sequence: CASSSNQGYATNTEAFF.

The V call is TRBV7-9, the J call TRBJ1-1, with D possibly being TRBD1 (5 bases). Trimming pared 8 bases from V and 1 base from J, leaving 8 bases between. The CDR3 totals 12 residues. The germline CDR1 and CDR2 sequences are SEHNR and FQNEAQ (reference sequence). CDR3 sequence reads: CASRRGNTEAFF. The CDR3 bases are TGTGCCAGCCGAAGGGGGAACACTGAAGCTTTCTTT.

This chain joins TRBV2 and TRBJ2-7; tentative D call: TRBD1 (6 bases). The ends were cut back, 6 bases at V and 3 bases at J, with 15 bases in the middle. CDR3 length: 14 residues. Looked up from germline, CDR1 is SNHLY and CDR2 is FYNNEI. CDR3 DNA sequence: TGTGCCAGCAGGAGTTTAGGGGGATTCTACGAGCAGTACTTC. Protein: CASRSLGGFYEQYF.

The CDR3 sequence is CASGRTGPYEQYF. In DNA form, the CDR3 reads TGTGCCAGCGGTCGGACAGGGCCCTACGAGCAGTACTTC. V and J are TRBV27 and TRBJ2-7, with 8 bases fitting TRBD1. V lost 8 bases, J lost 2 bases, and 5 bases stayed unmatched. The CDR3 is 13 amino acids. CDR1 and CDR2 (germline): MNHEY, SMNVEV (reference sequence).

This clone came up once. The junction differs from germline at one of its ends, possibly a read error. The J gene is TRBJ2-1, the V gene TRBV18, with D hard to call. This CDR3 has 14 amino acids. Germline loops: CDR1 KGHSH, CDR2 LQKENI. The CDR3 nucleotides are TGTGCCGGCTCACAGTTAACGGCCTACAATGAGCAGTTCTTC. Translated, it gives CAGSQLTAYNEQFF.

J is TRBJ2-6 and V is TRBV30; D perhaps matches TRBD1 (5 bases). Germline V gives CDR1 GTSNPN, CDR2 SVGIG (reference sequence). The V gene lost 5 bases and the J gene lost 1 base, with 9 bases spanning the gap. The CDR3 is made up of 14 amino acids. CDR3 DNA sequence: TGTGCCTGGTTGCAGGGTTCTGGGGCCAACGTCCTGACTTTC. Translated, it gives CAWLQGSGANVLTF.

This chain links TRBV2 with TRBJ1-1; 8 nucleotides agree with TRBD1. The length of the CDR3 is 17 residues. Trimming took 2 bases from V and 4 from J; bases not matched to a gene: 12. Per germline, CDR1 SNHLY and CDR2 FYNNEI. In DNA form, the CDR3 reads TGTGCCAGCAGTGAAAGGGGGACAGGACCCTTTGGCACTGAAGCTTTCTTT. This encodes CASSERGTGPFGTEAFF.

This chain joins TRBV19 and TRBJ2-7; 9 nucleotides align to TRBD2. After removal of 4 bases from V and 5 bases from J, the junction contained 15 bases not matched to a gene. Per germline, CDR1 LNHDA and CDR2 SQIVND (reference sequence). This CDR3 spans 17 amino acids. The CDR3 DNA reads TGTGCCAGTAGTAGAGACGGCGGGAGGGCAGCGAGAAACGAGCAGTACTTC. It is translated as CASSRDGGRAARNEQYF. Complete variable domain (other parts from reference TRBV19 and TRBJ2-7): DGGITQSPKYLFRKEGQNVTLSCEQNLNHDAMYWYRQDPGQGLRLIYYSQIVNDFQKGDIAEGYSVSREKKESFPLTVTSAQKNPTAFYLCASSRDGGRAARNEQYFGPGTRLTVT.

In DNA, the CDR3 is TGCGCCAGCAGCCAAGAACTTGGGAGCTATGGCTACACCTTC. This translates into CASSQELGSYGYTF. This chain joins TRBV4-3 and TRBJ1-2; D is unresolved. Trimming stripped 0 bases from V and 4 bases from J, with 9 bases between. This CDR3 has 14 amino acids. Germline CDR1 LGHNA, CDR2 YSLEER.

The V and J genes are TRBV9 and TRBJ2-1; the match to TRBD2 covers 10 bases. With V trimmed by 3 bases and J by 1 base, 7 bases remained unmatched. Germline CDR1 reads SGDLS; CDR2 reads YYNGEE. This CDR3 contains 17 residues. CDR3 nucleotide sequence: TGTGCCAGCAGCGCTAGAACTAGCGGGACTTCCTACAATGAGCAGTTCTTC. This encodes CASSARTSGTSYNEQFF.